This paragraph reports one T cell receptor (beta chain). Its antigen is not identified. In germline, CDR1 is MGHRA, CDR2 YSYEKL. Trimming took 3 bases from V and 6 from J, leaving 18 bases between them. This CDR3 has 15 residues. The record originates from a study of CD8+ T cells in alopecia areata. Study-wide background: The duration of tofacitinib was 6 to 18 months, with 6 months off drug afterward.

RNA, once extracted, was reverse transcribed into cDNA for use as the sequencing template. The protocol was immunoSEQ multiplex PCR, while the TCRdb copy is restricted to in-frame clones and leaves out a portion. This table holds about 97,000 clones, less than 50% found once. Notes on the study in general: For lesional scalp, especially alopecia totalis/universalis, clonality was higher than in normal scalp.

What was sequenced was CD4+ T cells sorted from blood. This sequence originates from a human donor with alopecia areata. The chain combines TRBV4-1 with TRBJ2-7; possible D gene TRBD1, 6 bases. The CDR3 DNA reads as TGCGCCAGCAGCCAGCTCCAGGGGTCCCAGGGCGAGCAGTACTTC. Its protein product is CASSQLQGSQGEQYF.